These 14 T cell receptor beta chains originate from one sample sequenced in a study of blood T cell repertoires in COVID-19. The assay was immunoSEQ multiplex PCR, and TCRdb's table has in-frame clones only and misses some. The repertoire consists of over 60,000 clones, with 82% occurring once and the leading ten covering approximately 16%. Sequences were obtained from peripheral blood. The receptors derive from a man older than 75 with active COVID-19.

In the case of this clone: At one boundary the junction diverges from the germline segment, which might be a read error. The chain is built from TRBV7-7 and TRBJ2-5, with D possibly matching TRBD1 (5 bases). The CDR3 covers 13 residues. Per germline, CDR1 SSHAT and CDR2 FNYEAQ (reference sequence). For the CDR3, the DNA is TGTGCTAGCAGGTTGTTGGGGCAGGAGACCCAGTACTTC. Translation: CASRLLGQETQYF.

The genes are TRBV18 and TRBJ1-1; 8 nucleotides align to TRBD1. Germline V gene sequence: CDR1 KGHSH, CDR2 LQKENI. The CDR3 contains 14 residues. V dropped 3 bases and J dropped 6; count of bases not matched to a gene: 6. As DNA, the CDR3 is TGTGCCAGCTCACCCTCAGGGGGCGCCGCTGAAGCTTTCTTT. Its protein product is CASSPSGGAAEAFF.

The chain couples TRBV30 to TRBJ1-3; TRBD1 matches at 11 bases. Unmatched junction bases numbered 8, after V lost 1 base and J lost 3 bases. The V gene's germline CDR1 is GTSNPN and CDR2 SVGIG (reference sequence). The CDR3 covers 17 residues. DNA of the CDR3: TGTGCCTGGAGTGCAGACGGGACAGGGGGTAGTGGAAACACCATATATTTT. It yields the protein CAWSADGTGGSGNTIYF.

This chain joins TRBV4-3 and TRBJ1-1, with a weak D call TRBD1 (5 bases). V dropped 0 bases and J dropped 1 base, with 9 bases sitting between them. This CDR3 is 15 amino acids long. Germline assignment: CDR1 LGHNA and CDR2 YSLEER. The CDR3 DNA reads TGCGCCAGCAGCCAAGAACGGCAGGGGAACACTGAAGCTTTCTTT. It yields the protein CASSQERQGNTEAFF.

The rearrangement uses TRBV7-2 and TRBJ2-5; 13 bases line up with TRBD2. CDR3 length: 14 amino acids. V shed 5 bases and J 6 bases; nucleotides not matched to a gene: 3. Germline V gene lookup returns CDR1 SGHTA and CDR2 FQGNSA. The CDR3 loop reads CASSRTSGGKTQYF. The CDR3 DNA reads as TGTGCCAGCAGCAGGACTAGCGGGGGAAAGACCCAGTACTTC.

The gene calls are TRBV19 and TRBJ1-1; D not certain. V dropped 6 bases and J dropped 6 bases, with 8 bases sitting between them. Per the germline V gene, CDR1 is LNHDA and CDR2 is SQIVND (reference sequence). The CDR3 is 11 residues long. The CDR3 reads CASSQAAEAFF. The CDR3 region has the DNA TGTGCCAGTAGCCAGGCAGCTGAAGCTTTCTTT.

The chain joins TRBV18 to TRBJ2-5; no clear D. Trimming pared 4 bases from V and 0 bases from J, leaving 3 bases between. Germline lookup yields CDR1 KGHSH and CDR2 LQKENI. This CDR3 is 12 amino acids long. In nucleotides, the CDR3 is TGTGCCAGCTCACTCAACCAAGAGACCCAGTACTTC. It yields the protein CASSLNQETQYF.

This chain links TRBV4-1 with TRBJ2-1; a possible D gene is TRBD2 (6 bases). The V and J ends lost 11 bases and 5 bases respectively, with 22 bases between them. From germline, CDR1 is MGHRA and CDR2 YSYEKL. This CDR3 spans 15 amino acids. CDR3 residues: CAGAKGLIENNEQFF. The CDR3, as DNA: TGCGCCGGGGCGAAGGGACTCATTGAGAACAATGAGCAGTTCTTC.

The chain couples TRBV27 to TRBJ2-3; TRBD1 is a possible D gene (6 bases). CDR3 size: 13 residues. V was pared by 5 bases and J by 5 bases, with 11 bases between. Looked up from germline, CDR1 is MNHEY and CDR2 is SMNVEV (reference sequence). The CDR3 nucleotides read TGTGCCAGCAGTAAACAGGGAAAAGATACGCAGTATTTT. It specifies CASSKQGKDTQYF.

J is TRBJ2-2 and V is TRBV9, with 10 bases aligning to TRBD2. The junction had 11 bases not matched to a gene; V was cut back by 5 bases and J by 4 bases. This CDR3 comprises 17 residues. Germline-derived CDR1 and CDR2 are SGDLS and YYNGEE. CDR3 in DNA: TGTGCCAGCAGTCACGGGGGACTAGCGAGAGGCACCGGGGAGCTGTTTTTT. Residues: CASSHGGLARGTGELFF. Using reference TRBV9 and TRBJ2-2 for the parts outside the CDR3, the full variable domain is DSGVTQTPKHLITATGQRVTLRCSPRSGDLSVYWYQQSLDQGLQFLIQYYNGEERAKGNILERFSAQQFPDLHSELNLSSLELGDSALYFCASSHGGLARGTGELFFGEGSRLTVL.

This clone has just a few counts. The CDR3 DNA is TGTGCCAGCCAATTGGGTCTCAGGGGGACTAATGAAAAACTGTTTTTT. Amino acids: CASQLGLRGTNEKLFF. The gene calls are TRBV7-9 and TRBJ1-4, with 7 bases matching TRBD1. The CDR3 consists of 16 residues. The J segment lost 2 bases and the V segment lost 8 bases, leaving 11 bases of the junction unmatched. Germline V CDR1 and CDR2: SEHNR, FQNEAQ (reference sequence).

The genes are TRBV30 and TRBJ2-1; TRBD2 matches 8 bases. This CDR3 has 20 amino acids. CDR1 is GTSNPN, CDR2 SVGIG, per germline (reference sequence). After removal of 3 bases from V and 0 bases from J, the junction contained 19 bases not matched to a gene. The CDR3 reads CAWRGSSGRDLSGSYNEQFF. CDR3 DNA: TGTGCCTGGAGAGGGTCTAGCGGGCGTGATCTATCGGGCTCCTACAATGAGCAGTTCTTC.

This clone was seen more than once but under ten times. This rearrangement joins TRBV7-2 to TRBJ1-3; unclear D gene. Trimming removed 5 bases from V and 0 bases from J, with 8 bases in between. The CDR3 extends over 14 amino acids. Germline loops: CDR1 SGHTA, CDR2 FQGNSA. The CDR3 DNA reads as TGTGCCAGCAGCCCACGGTTCTCTGGAAACACCATATATTTT. This codes for CASSPRFSGNTIYF.

This chain connects TRBV6-2 or TRBV6-3 to TRBJ2-1, with 8 bases that match TRBD2. The CDR3 has 15 residues. The ends lost 2 bases at V and 5 bases at J; junction bases unmatched: 5. The germline CDR1 and CDR2 sequences are MNHEY and SVGEGT. CDR3 loop: CASSYAGGPHNEQFF. CDR3 sequence (DNA): TGTGCCAGCAGTTACGCGGGGGGCCCTCACAATGAGCAGTTCTTC.